The rows below give T cell receptor beta chains drawn from one sample of a study of Graves' ophthalmopathy and Graves' hyperthyroidism. TCRdb ran MiXCR on the multiplex PCR reads and lists one entry per CDR3 protein. The sample gives some 370,000 distinct CDR3 sequences, about a sixth of which show up once; 2% to 3% is in the top ten. The sample taken for sequencing was peripheral blood. The receptors here all came from an adult woman with stable Graves' hyperthyroidism. CDR3s include the opening cysteine and the closing phenylalanine or tryptophan. The order of the fields is J gene, V gene, clone size, CDR3 protein. Only part of the rows carry a size: once, few, many, or a class if the clone is expanded.

J: TRBJ2-5
V: TRBV6-1
size: many
CDR3: CASSRSGETQYF

J: TRBJ1-5
V: TRBV6-1
size: many
CDR3: CASSERQGRDRQPQHF

J: TRBJ2-2
V: TRBV4-2
size: many
CDR3: CASSQVGGRGELFF

J: TRBJ2-7
V: TRBV12-5
size: many
CDR3: CASGLVLGGDRDDEQYF

J: TRBJ2-2
V: TRBV12-3/TRBV12-4
size: -
CDR3: CASTPPGLGSYGELFF

J: TRBJ1-2
V: TRBV29-1
size: many
CDR3: CSKTGRWGYTF

J: TRBJ1-2
V: TRBV12-5
size: many
CDR3: CASGPTPTGGYGYTF

J: TRBJ2-7
V: TRBV5-1
size: -
CDR3: CASSLGGGGRKINEQYF

J: TRBJ2-1
V: TRBV24-1
size: many
CDR3: CATSDRFAGGNEQFF

J: TRBJ2-7
V: TRBV10-3
size: few
CDR3: CAISGAGTDNYEQYF

J: TRBJ1-1
V: TRBV18
size: many
CDR3: CASSPQGGTEAFF

J: TRBJ2-2
V: TRBV6-1
size: many
CDR3: CASRTLSGVSPGELFF

J: TRBJ2-4
V: TRBV12-3/TRBV12-4
size: once
CDR3: CASSFGTVAKNIQYF

J: TRBJ2-5
V: TRBV12-3/TRBV12-4
size: -
CDR3: CASSPPGQTQYF